Below are 27 T cell receptor beta chains sequenced from a single sample in a study of cytomegalovirus exposure and HLA in healthy donors. Using immunoSEQ multiplex PCR, the repertoire was profiled, and TCRdb retains in-frame clones only, with some absent. The sample carries 250,000 to 350,000 clones, approximately 90% recorded once. The sequencing input was PBMCs. The receptor set was obtained from a woman aged 18-29 years in good health and CMV-seronegative.

This clone was found a few times. Additional DNA sequences in this sample encode the identical CDR3. The chain employs TRBV2 and TRBJ1-2; 7 bases are a match to TRBD1. This CDR3 has 12 amino acids. Per the germline V gene, CDR1 is SNHLY and CDR2 is FYNNEI. The trim removed 9 bases at V and 2 bases at J, leaving 3 bases unmatched. CDR3 nucleotide sequence: TGTGCCAGTGGGGACAGCAACTATGGCTACACCTTC. Residues: CASGDSNYGYTF.

V and J are TRBV19 and TRBJ2-7; 10 bases line up with TRBD1. CDR3 length: 14 residues. Per the germline V gene, CDR1 is LNHDA and CDR2 is SQIVND (reference sequence). V gave up 3 bases and J gave up 7 bases; unmatched junction bases: 6. CDR3 loop: CASSMGTGAREQYF. For the CDR3, the DNA is TGTGCCAGTAGTATGGGGACAGGGGCCCGGGAGCAGTACTTC.

V and J are TRBV9 and TRBJ2-7; the D is unclear. The V gene's germline CDR1 is SGDLS and CDR2 YYNGEE. With 0 bases removed from V and 0 bases from J, the gap between germline ends came to 4 bases. The CDR3 has 13 amino acids. The chain's CDR3 is CASSVDSSYEQYF. CDR3 DNA: TGTGCCAGCAGCGTAGACTCCTCCTACGAGCAGTACTTC.

The chain is built from TRBV28 and TRBJ2-2; 9 bases are shared with TRBD2. CDR3 size: 14 residues. Germline lookup yields CDR1 MDHEN and CDR2 SYDVKM. J gave up 5 bases and V 9 bases, and 7 bases lay outside the gene matches. The CDR3 nucleotides are TGTGCCAGTATCGTAGCGGGAGTTACCGGGGAGCTGTTTTTT. Translating gives CASIVAGVTGELFF.

This clone was seen only once. V gene TRBV29-1 combines with J gene TRBJ2-7; 8 bases fit TRBD1. Germline CDR1 reads SQVTM; CDR2 reads ANQGSEA. This CDR3 has 13 residues. The V gene end was trimmed by 5 bases and the J gene end by 2 bases; junction bases not matched to a gene: 5. The CDR3: CSVQNRGTYEQYF. Written as DNA, the CDR3 is TGCAGCGTTCAGAACAGGGGGACCTACGAGCAGTACTTC.

The rearrangement joins TRBV6-6 to TRBJ2-1; 13 bases fit TRBD2. V shed 4 bases, J shed 6 bases, and the junction held 6 bases outside the gene matches. Per the germline V gene, CDR1 is MNHNY and CDR2 is SVGAGI (reference sequence). The CDR3 extends over 16 amino acids. As DNA, the CDR3 is TGTGCCAGCAGTTCATGGACTAGCGGGAGCAGCAATGAGCAGTTCTTC. This gives the protein CASSSWTSGSSNEQFF.

V gene TRBV4-2 combines with J gene TRBJ2-7; D not resolved. The V end lost 1 base, the J end lost 2 bases, and 12 bases lay between the germline ends. The CDR3 spans 15 residues. Germline V gives CDR1 LGHNA, CDR2 YNFKEQ. In nucleotides, the CDR3 is TGTGCCAGCAGCCAAGGGTTGAATCAGGCCTACGAGCAGTACTTC. It is translated as CASSQGLNQAYEQYF.

V is TRBV20-1 and J is TRBJ1-2; 7 nucleotides match TRBD1. The germline gives CDR1 DFQATT, CDR2 SNEGSKA (reference sequence). V shed 6 bases, J shed 8 bases, and the junction held 6 bases outside the gene matches. This CDR3 comprises 11 residues. CDR3 protein: CSATTGIGYTF. CDR3 DNA: TGCAGTGCCACGACAGGGATCGGCTACACCTTC.

The CDR3: CASSLGAEQFF. The CDR3 DNA follows: TGTGCCAGCAGCTTGGGGGCCGAGCAGTTCTTC. The rearrangement links TRBV5-6 to TRBJ2-1; no clear D gene. This CDR3 has 11 amino acids. Deletions cut 0 bases from V and 10 bases from J, with 5 bases between. CDR1 is SGHDT, CDR2 YYEEEE, per germline.

The chain employs TRBV28 and TRBJ1-6; 7 bases agree with TRBD1. Losses at the gene ends were 3 bases for V and 8 bases for J; bases not matched to a gene: 10. The germline CDR1 and CDR2 sequences are MDHEN and SYDVKM. The CDR3 totals 16 residues. The CDR3, as DNA: TGTGCCAGCAGTTTCTATCCGGGACAGTTATATTCACCCCTCCACTTT. It translates to CASSFYPGQLYSPLHF.

The chain is built from TRBV6-5 and TRBJ1-1; D is uncertain. The V gene lost 2 bases and the J gene lost 4 bases, with 11 bases spanning the gap. This CDR3 is built from 14 residues. Germline V gives CDR1 MNHEY, CDR2 SVGAGI. CDR3 amino acids: CASSYQPRGTEAFF. Here the CDR3 DNA reads TGTGCCAGCAGTTACCAACCCCGGGGCACTGAAGCTTTCTTT.

This chain joins TRBV9 and TRBJ2-7; a possible D gene is TRBD2 (6 bases). CDR3 length: 15 amino acids. Trimming took off 4 bases at V and 3 bases at J, with 17 bases between the two ends. Germline V CDR1 and CDR2: SGDLS, YYNGEE. CDR3 region: CASSPQPGLVYEQYF. In nucleotides, the CDR3 is TGTGCCAGCAGCCCCCAACCGGGACTTGTCTACGAGCAGTACTTC.

The V call is TRBV25-1, the J call TRBJ2-6; 7 bases map to TRBD1. The germline CDR1 and CDR2 sequences are MGHDK and SYGVNS. This CDR3 comprises 17 residues. Trimming took 5 bases from V and 0 from J; bases not matched to a gene: 7. CDR3: CASSPRDSRSGANVLTF. In DNA, the CDR3 is TGTGCCAGCAGTCCCCGGGACAGCCGCTCTGGGGCCAACGTCCTGACTTTC.

The gene calls are TRBV9 and TRBJ2-1, with a tentative D call TRBD2 (5 bases). CDR1 is SGDLS and CDR2 is YYNGEE in the germline V gene. The CDR3 is 16 amino acids. Trimming pared 2 bases from V and 6 bases from J, leaving 18 bases between. CDR3 in amino acids: CASSVRLGRGGNEQFF. The CDR3 DNA reads as TGTGCCAGCAGCGTCAGATTGGGGAGAGGAGGCAATGAGCAGTTCTTC. Looking up the rest from reference TRBV9 and TRBJ2-1 gives the full variable domain: DSGVTQTPKHLITATGQRVTLRCSPRSGDLSVYWYQQSLDQGLQFLIQYYNGEERAKGNILERFSAQQFPDLHSELNLSSLELGDSALYFCASSVRLGRGGNEQFFGPGTRLTVL.

The chain uses TRBV28 and TRBJ1-5; no clear D. Per the germline V gene, CDR1 is MDHEN and CDR2 is SYDVKM. This CDR3 contains 13 residues. V lost 10 bases, J lost 1 base, and 11 bases lay in between. Written as DNA, the CDR3 is TGTGCCACCAGCGACGGGAGCAATCAGCCCCAGCATTTT. It is translated as CATSDGSNQPQHF.

The V and J genes are TRBV27 and TRBJ1-1; perhaps TRBD1 as D (6 bases). The CDR3 totals 17 residues. Trimming shortened V by 3 bases and J by 4 bases, and 21 bases separated the two germline ends. The V gene's germline CDR1 is MNHEY and CDR2 SMNVEV (reference sequence). The CDR3 sequence: CASSFSTGFAGGTEAFF. The CDR3 DNA reads as TGTGCCAGCAGTTTCTCTACAGGGTTCGCTGGGGGCACTGAAGCTTTCTTT.

The chain uses TRBV19 and TRBJ1-1; a possible D gene is TRBD1 (5 bases). Germline V gene lookup returns CDR1 LNHDA and CDR2 SQIVND (reference sequence). V gave up 4 bases and J gave up 4 bases, with 10 bases separating them. There are 13 residues in the CDR3. CDR3 in DNA: TGTGCCAGTAGTAGGGGCACGGTCACTGAAGCTTTCTTT. Its translation is CASSRGTVTEAFF.

V gene TRBV6-6 combines with J gene TRBJ1-4; D remains ambiguous. The CDR3 length is 15 residues. V gave up 5 bases and J gave up 7 bases, with 17 bases separating them. In germline, CDR1 is MNHNY, CDR2 SVGAGI (reference sequence). The CDR3 reads CASSGLNSLSEKLFF. CDR3 DNA: TGTGCCAGCAGTGGGCTAAACTCTCTCAGTGAAAAACTGTTTTTT.

V and J are TRBV28 and TRBJ2-3; TRBD2 matches at 7 bases. V was pared by 10 bases and J by 7 bases, with 11 bases of the junction left unmatched. The CDR3 length is 13 residues. Germline assignment: CDR1 MDHEN and CDR2 SYDVKM. The CDR3 DNA is TGTGCCACCGGGGCTAGCGGTTTGAATACGCAGTATTTT. This gives the protein CATGASGLNTQYF.

The rearrangement uses TRBV5-4 and TRBJ2-1; perhaps TRBD2 as D (6 bases). V dropped 9 bases and J dropped 9 bases, with 22 bases sitting between them. Looked up from germline, CDR1 is SGHNT and CDR2 is YYREEE (reference sequence). This CDR3 region has 14 residues. CDR3 bases: TGTGCCACAGCAACCGGACTAACGATTCGTGAGCAGTTCTTC. It is translated as CATATGLTIREQFF. The full variable domain, in which reference TRBV5-4 and TRBJ2-1 provide the parts outside the CDR3, is ETGVTQSPTHLIKTRGQQVTLRCSSQSGHNTVSWYQQALGQGPQFIFQYYREEENGRGNFPPRFSGLQFPNYSSELNVNALELDDSALYLCATATGLTIREQFFGPGTRLTVL.

The CDR3 spells CASSFVRSLRTGTSYEQYF. The CDR3 bases are TGTGCCAGCAGTTTTGTCCGATCTCTCCGGACAGGGACCTCCTACGAGCAGTACTTC. The rearrangement uses TRBV28 and TRBJ2-7, with TRBD1 identical over 8 bases. V lost 3 bases and J lost 0; bases outside the gene matches: 16. CDR3 length: 19 residues. The germline CDR1 and CDR2 sequences are MDHEN and SYDVKM.

CDR3 DNA sequence: TGTGCCAGCAGCCCCCCCCGTTTCAGTGCGCAGTATTTT. Protein: CASSPPRFSAQYF. This sequence joins TRBV9 and TRBJ2-3, with unresolved D. V shed 4 bases and J shed 10 bases, with 16 bases lying between them. This CDR3 has 13 residues. CDR1 and CDR2 (germline): SGDLS, YYNGEE.

Comment on this clone: A read error may account for a junction end that differs from germline. The chain employs TRBV7-8 and TRBJ2-7; D ambiguous. CDR1 is SGHVS and CDR2 is FQNEAQ in the germline V gene. The CDR3 covers 12 residues. The CDR3 reads CASSLDSHEQYF. The DNA of the CDR3 is TGTGCCAGCAGCTTAGACTCCCACGAGCAGTACTTC.

On this clone: Other DNA sequences in the sample encode the same CDR3. This chain links TRBV6-5 with TRBJ1-2, with 8 bases fitting TRBD1. CDR3 length: 14 amino acids. Germline V CDR1 and CDR2: MNHEY, SVGAGI. The trim removed 5 bases at V and 4 bases at J, leaving 6 bases unmatched. The CDR3 here is CASSEDRAPYGYTF. CDR3 bases: TGTGCCAGCAGTGAGGACAGGGCCCCCTATGGCTACACCTTC.

The rearrangement uses TRBV2 and TRBJ2-1; 8 nucleotides agree with TRBD2. Germline V CDR1 and CDR2: SNHLY, FYNNEI. CDR3 length: 15 residues. V gave up 4 bases and J gave up 5 bases; unmatched junction bases: 7. CDR3 coding DNA: TGTGCCAGCAGTGCCATTGGGCGGGGGGACAATGAGCAGTTCTTC. Amino acids: CASSAIGRGDNEQFF.

The chain carries TRBV4-3 and TRBJ2-2, with D maybe TRBD2 (5 bases). The CDR3 length is 18 residues. Germline CDR1 and CDR2: LGHNA and YSLEER. V was clipped by 1 base and J by 6 bases, with 21 bases between them. The CDR3 DNA sequence: TGCGCCAGCAGCCAAGTTGTGAGGGATGGGCGAGTCGCCGGGGAGCTGTTTTTT. Residues: CASSQVVRDGRVAGELFF.

V gene TRBV10-1 combines with J gene TRBJ2-2, with D perhaps matching TRBD2 (6 bases). The CDR3 extends over 16 amino acids. V was shortened by 2 bases and J by 1 base, with 11 bases between the two germline ends. Germline V CDR1 and CDR2: WNHNN, SYGVQD (reference sequence). CDR3 bases: TGCGCCAGCAGTGAGACTGGAGGGTGGAACACCGGGGAGCTGTTTTTT. Encoded protein: CASSETGGWNTGELFF.